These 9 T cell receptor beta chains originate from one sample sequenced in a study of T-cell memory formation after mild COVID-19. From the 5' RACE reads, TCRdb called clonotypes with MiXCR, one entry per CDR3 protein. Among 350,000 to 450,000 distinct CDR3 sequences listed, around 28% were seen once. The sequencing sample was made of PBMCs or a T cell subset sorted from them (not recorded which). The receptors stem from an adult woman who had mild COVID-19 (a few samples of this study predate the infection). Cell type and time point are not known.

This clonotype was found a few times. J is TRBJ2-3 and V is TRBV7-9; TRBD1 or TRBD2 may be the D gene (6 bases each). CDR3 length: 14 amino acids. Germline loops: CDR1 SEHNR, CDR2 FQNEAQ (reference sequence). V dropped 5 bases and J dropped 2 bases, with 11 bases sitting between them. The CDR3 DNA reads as TGTGCCAGCAGCGCGGGGACACACACAGATACGCAGTATTTT. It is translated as CASSAGTHTDTQYF.

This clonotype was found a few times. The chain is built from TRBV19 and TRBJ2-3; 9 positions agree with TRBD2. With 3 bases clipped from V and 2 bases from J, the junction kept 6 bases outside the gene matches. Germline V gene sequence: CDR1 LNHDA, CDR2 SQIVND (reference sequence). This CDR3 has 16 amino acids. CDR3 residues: CASSIPAGGVTDTQYF. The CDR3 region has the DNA TGTGCCAGTAGTATCCCTGCGGGAGGGGTCACAGATACGCAGTATTTT.

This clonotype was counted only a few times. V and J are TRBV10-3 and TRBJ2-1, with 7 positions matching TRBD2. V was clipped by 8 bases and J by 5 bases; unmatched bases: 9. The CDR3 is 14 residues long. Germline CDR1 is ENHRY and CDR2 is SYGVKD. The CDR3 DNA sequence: TGTGCCATCCGATTGTGGGAGGGCGACAATGAGCAGTTCTTC. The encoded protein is CAIRLWEGDNEQFF.

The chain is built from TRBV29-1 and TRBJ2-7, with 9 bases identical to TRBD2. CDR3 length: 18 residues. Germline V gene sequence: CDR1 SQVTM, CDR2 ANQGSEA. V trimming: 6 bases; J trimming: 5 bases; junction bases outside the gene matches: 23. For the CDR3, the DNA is TGCAGCGTCGCTAACGGGCTAGCGGGGAGAAGCAGTCACGACGAGCAGTACTTC. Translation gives CSVANGLAGRSSHDEQYF.

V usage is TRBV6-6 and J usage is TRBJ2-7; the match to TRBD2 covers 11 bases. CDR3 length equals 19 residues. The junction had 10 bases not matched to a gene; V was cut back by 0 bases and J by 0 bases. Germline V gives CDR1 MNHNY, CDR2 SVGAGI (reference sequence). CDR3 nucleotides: TGTGCCAGCAGTTACTCCCCAACTAGCGGGAGACGGAGCTCCTACGAGCAGTACTTC. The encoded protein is CASSYSPTSGRRSSYEQYF.

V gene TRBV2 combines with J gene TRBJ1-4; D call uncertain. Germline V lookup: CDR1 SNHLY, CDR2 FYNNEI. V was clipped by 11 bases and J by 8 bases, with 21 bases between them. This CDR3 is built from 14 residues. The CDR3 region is CAATSGRVGEKLFF. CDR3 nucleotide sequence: TGTGCCGCAACGTCCGGACGGGTGGGGGAAAAACTGTTTTTT.

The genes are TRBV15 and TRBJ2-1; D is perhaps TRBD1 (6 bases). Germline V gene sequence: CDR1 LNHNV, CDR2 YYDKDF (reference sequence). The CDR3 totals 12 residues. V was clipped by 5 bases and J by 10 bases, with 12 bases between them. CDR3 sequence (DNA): TGTGCCACCAGCGGGGGACAATGGGAGCAGTTCTTC. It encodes CATSGGQWEQFF.

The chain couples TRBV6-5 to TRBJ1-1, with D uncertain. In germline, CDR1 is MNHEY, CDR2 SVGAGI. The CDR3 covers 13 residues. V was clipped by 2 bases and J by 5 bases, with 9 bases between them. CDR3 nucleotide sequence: TGTGCCAGCAGTTACGAGAGTTGGACTGAAGCTTTCTTT. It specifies CASSYESWTEAFF.

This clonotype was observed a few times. CDR3 DNA: TGTGCCACCAGCAGAGATCTAGGGACAGGGACCAATGAGCAGTTCTTC. It is translated as CATSRDLGTGTNEQFF. The V gene is TRBV15, the J gene TRBJ2-1; TRBD1 matches at 9 bases. The CDR3 has 16 amino acids. CDR1 is LNHNV, CDR2 YYDKDF, per germline (reference sequence). V gave up 0 bases and J gave up 6 bases; unmatched junction bases: 6.